This TCR beta chain was sequenced for a study of beta chain features in type 1 diabetes. The study's findings and limits: The study found moderately but significantly shorter TCRB CDR3s in all four CD4+ subsets of Type 1 diabetes patients. Patients' naive, central memory and regulatory TCRB repertoires appeared more alike than those of healthy donors.

By way of CD45RO/CCR7/CD25/CD127/CD95/CD27, the CD4+ regulatory, stem cell-like memory, central memory and naive cells were sorted. This CDR3 is 14 amino acids long. As for this clone: Its antigen remains unknown.

The sequenced template was cDNA made from the entire isolated RNA. Clones were read by immunoSEQ multiplex PCR, and TCRdb kept only the in-frame ones, dropping some. The repertoire includes around 280,000 clones, 15% of them detected once, and more than 0.015% sits in the top ten. The source of this sequence is a young man with type 1 diabetes. The chain uses TRBV21-1 and TRBJ2-5; TRBD1 is taken as the D call from the table, unchecked against the DNA. TRBV21-1 is assigned pseudogene status. Sequencing was performed on naive CD4+ T cells from blood. The CDR3 coding sequence is TGTGCCAGCACCGTCGTGAGGGGGAAAGAGACCCAGTACTTC. Amino acids: CASTVVRGKETQYF.